One sample yielded the 11 T cell receptor beta chains listed below, sequenced in a study of T cell repertoires in cytomegalovirus infection. Using its own MiXCR run on the reads, TCRdb lists one record per CDR3 protein. This table has 160,000 or so distinct CDR3 sequences, 20% to 30% appearing once. Sequencing used PBMCs. These receptor sequences come from a human donor in good health (CMV status not recorded). Some clones in this sample may be carry-over from other donors' samples.

This clonotype was detected only a few times. The chain has TRBV19 and TRBJ2-1, with 11 bases that match TRBD1. Looked up from germline, CDR1 is LNHDA and CDR2 is SQIVND (reference sequence). The junction had 12 bases not matched to a gene; V was cut back by 10 bases and J by 7 bases. CDR3 length: 15 residues. The CDR3 region is CATGRPGTGGNEQFF. CDR3 sequence (DNA): TGTGCCACCGGTCGCCCGGGGACAGGGGGAAATGAGCAGTTCTTC. Using reference TRBV19 and TRBJ2-1 for the parts outside the CDR3, the full variable domain is DGGITQSPKYLFRKEGQNVTLSCEQNLNHDAMYWYRQDPGQGLRLIYYSQIVNDFQKGDIAEGYSVSREKKESFPLTVTSAQKNPTAFYLCATGRPGTGGNEQFFGPGTRLTVL.

Many counts were recorded for this clonotype. The chain joins TRBV7-2 to TRBJ2-4; D is possibly TRBD2 (5 bases). The length of the CDR3 is 16 residues. V lost 7 bases, J lost 6 bases, and 22 bases lay in between. The germline V gene has CDR1 SGHTA and CDR2 FQGNSA. CDR3 protein: CASTPQFLGEGNIQYF. The DNA of the CDR3 is TGTGCCAGCACCCCACAATTCCTGGGTGAGGGAAACATTCAGTACTTC.

This clonotype has a count of ten or more. This rearrangement joins TRBV27 to TRBJ2-5; no clear D. CDR3 length equals 13 residues. V gave up 2 bases and J gave up 5 bases, with 9 bases separating them. The germline CDR1 and CDR2 sequences are MNHEY and SMNVEV (reference sequence). The CDR3 DNA reads TGTGCCAGCAGTTTAGTTTGGTCTGAGACCCAGTACTTC. This sequence encodes CASSLVWSETQYF.

A word on this clonotype: Because the CDR3 is missing its conserved closing phenylalanine or tryptophan, this is likely a read error. This sequence joins TRBV28 and TRBJ2-1; 10 nucleotides line up with TRBD2. The CDR3 length is 14 residues. CDR1 is MDHEN, CDR2 SYDVKM, per germline. V gave up 2 bases and J gave up 7 bases; unmatched junction bases: 2. The DNA for the CDR3 is TGTGCCAGCAGTTTAGTTAGCGGGAGGAATGAGCAGTTCTCC. This translates into CASSLVSGRNEQFS.

This chain links TRBV2 with TRBJ1-2, with D hard to call. V dropped 8 bases and J dropped 7 bases, with 8 bases sitting between them. The CDR3 has 10 amino acids. Germline CDR1 reads SNHLY; CDR2 reads FYNNEI. CDR3 residues: CASRDGGYTF. The CDR3 region has the DNA TGTGCCAGCCGAGATGGTGGCTACACCTTC. The variable domain in full, with the rest retrieved from reference TRBV2 and TRBJ1-2, is EPEVTQTPSHQVTQMGQEVILRCVPISNHLYFYWYRQILGQKVEFLVSFYNNEISEKSEIFDDQFSVERPDGSNFTLKIRSTKLEDSAMYFCASRDGGYTFGSGTRLTVV.

The genes are TRBV20-1 and TRBJ2-2; 13 bases agree with TRBD2. CDR3 length: 14 amino acids. J was trimmed by 9 bases and V by 5 bases; bases with no gene match: 6. Germline assignment: CDR1 DFQATT and CDR2 SNEGSKA (reference sequence). The CDR3 region has the DNA TGCAGTGCTCCCCGAGGGACTAGCGGGAGGGAGCTGTTTTTT. Translated: CSAPRGTSGRELFF.

This chain uses TRBV28 with TRBJ2-3, with D tentatively TRBD2 (5 bases). Looked up from germline, CDR1 is MDHEN and CDR2 is SYDVKM. This CDR3 is built from 16 residues. V was shortened by 6 bases and J by 0 bases, with 16 bases between the two germline ends. CDR3 nucleotide sequence: TGTGCCAGCAGCCCGGTTAGAGGGATGAGCACAGATACGCAGTATTTT. As protein: CASSPVRGMSTDTQYF.

This clonotype was counted only a few times. This chain joins TRBV7-6 and TRBJ1-1; D may be TRBD1 (5 bases). Trimming removed 1 base at V and 4 bases at J, with 13 bases between. The CDR3 length is 15 residues. Per germline, CDR1 SGHVS and CDR2 FNYEAQ. In DNA form, the CDR3 reads TGTGCCAGCAGCTTAGGGTCAAGGGGAGGCACTGAAGCTTTCTTT. The encoded protein is CASSLGSRGGTEAFF.

This clonotype was picked up many times. The chain carries TRBV7-6 and TRBJ1-1; maybe TRBD1 (5 bases). V lost 5 bases and J lost 5, with 15 bases in between. CDR1 and CDR2 (germline): SGHVS, FNYEAQ. The CDR3 runs to 14 residues. The CDR3 nucleotides are TGTGCCAGCAGCCCCTCTCAGGGTATGACTGAAGCTTTCTTT. This encodes CASSPSQGMTEAFF. Full variable domain (rest looked up from reference TRBV7-6 and TRBJ1-1): GAGVSQSPRYKVTKRGQDVALRCDPISGHVSLYWYRQALGQGPEFLTYFNYEAQQDKSGLPNDRFSAERPEGSISTLTIQRTEQRDSAMYRCASSPSQGMTEAFFGQGTRLTVV.

This clonotype was counted only a few times. The chain links TRBV11-2 to TRBJ2-5, with D possibly matching TRBD2 (5 bases). Trimming stripped 3 bases from V and 2 bases from J, with 22 bases between. The V gene's germline CDR1 is SGHAT and CDR2 FQNNGV. This CDR3 has 18 residues. The CDR3 spells CASSFWGGGWSGQETQYF. The CDR3 nucleotides read TGTGCCAGCAGCTTTTGGGGTGGAGGATGGAGTGGGCAAGAGACCCAGTACTTC.

This clonotype was detected ten times or more. The CDR3 reads CASRSSEGVSQETQYF. The CDR3 region has the DNA TGTGCCAGCAGATCGAGCGAGGGAGTCAGCCAAGAGACCCAGTACTTC. The rearrangement uses TRBV7-6 and TRBJ2-5, with TRBD2 as a possible D gene (5 bases). V lost 6 bases and J lost 1, with 18 bases in between. This CDR3 has 16 amino acids. Germline CDR1 SGHVS, CDR2 FNYEAQ.